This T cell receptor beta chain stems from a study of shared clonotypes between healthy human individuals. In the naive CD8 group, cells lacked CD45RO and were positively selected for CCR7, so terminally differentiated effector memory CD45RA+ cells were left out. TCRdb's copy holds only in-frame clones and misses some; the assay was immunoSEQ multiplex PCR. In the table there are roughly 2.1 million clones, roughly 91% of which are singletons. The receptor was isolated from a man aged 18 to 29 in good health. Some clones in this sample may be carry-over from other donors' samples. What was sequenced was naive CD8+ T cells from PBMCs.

CDR3 sequence reads: CASSEVPSGEYNEQFF. The CDR3 DNA sequence: TGTGCCAGCAGTGAAGTCCCTAGCGGAGAATACAATGAGCAGTTCTTC. This chain links TRBV2 with TRBJ2-1; the match to TRBD2 covers 7 bases. The CDR3 loop spans 16 amino acids. Germline V gives CDR1 SNHLY, CDR2 FYNNEI. After removal of 1 base from V and 4 bases from J, the junction contained 7 bases not matched to a gene.